This TCR beta chain is drawn from a study of blood T cell repertoires in COVID-19. Study-level background: The analysed material was cDNA or gDNA that came from T cells, B-cell-depleted T cells, or PBMCs.

In the study's own analysis: Amplification from reference gene primers served as the basis for estimated nucleated cell counts. Generated by immunoSEQ multiplex PCR, the TCRdb table keeps only in-frame clones and is missing some. The V and J calls and clone size are taken from that table; D and trimming were inferred from the DNA. This sample has about 150,000 clones, with approximately 88% found just once. This sequence was found in a man aged 18-30 years with active or convalescent COVID-19. Sequenced: peripheral blood.

The CDR3 reads CASSLTWGINNQPQHF. The CDR3 DNA follows: TGTGCCAGCAGTTTAACCTGGGGCATTAACAATCAGCCCCAGCATTTT. This chain uses TRBV27 with TRBJ1-5, with D perhaps matching TRBD1 (5 bases). The CDR3 is made up of 16 amino acids. Germline V CDR1 and CDR2: MNHEY, SMNVEV (reference sequence). V was pared by 2 bases and J by 3 bases, with 14 bases between.